A single sample gave rise to the 22 T cell receptor beta chains below, sequenced in a study of blood T cell repertoires in COVID-19. The table came from immunoSEQ multiplex PCR; TCRdb's copy has only in-frame clones and leaves some out. The sample records 250,000 to 300,000 clones, approximately 86% being singletons. The specimen was peripheral blood. The receptors derive from a woman in her late teens or twenties with acute or convalescent COVID-19.

This chain links TRBV11-3 with TRBJ2-5, with D possibly TRBD1 on 6 matching bases. V was shortened by 3 bases and J by 2 bases, with 13 bases between the two germline ends. Germline V lookup: CDR1 SGHNT, CDR2 YENEEA. The CDR3 sequence is 15 residues long. The CDR3 here is CASSLGAGAQETQYF. The CDR3 DNA follows: TGTGCCAGCAGCTTGGGGGCAGGGGCTCAAGAGACCCAGTACTTC.

The gene calls are TRBV5-1 and TRBJ1-3; the D gene is possibly TRBD1 (6 bases). The CDR3 contains 16 residues. V was cut by 0 bases and J by 2 bases, with 12 bases left in between. In germline, CDR1 is SGHRS, CDR2 YFSETQ. The chain's CDR3 is CASSLGFQGPGNTIYF. The DNA for the CDR3 is TGCGCCAGCAGCTTGGGTTTCCAGGGGCCTGGAAACACCATATATTTT.

The rearrangement links TRBV30 to TRBJ1-2, with D maybe TRBD1 (5 bases). Germline V lookup: CDR1 GTSNPN, CDR2 SVGIG (reference sequence). The ends were cut back, 2 bases at V and 6 bases at J, with 13 bases in the middle. This CDR3 spans 13 amino acids. The CDR3 nucleotides are TGTGCCTGGAGTCGCGGGGGGTGGGATGGCTACACCTTC. Protein sequence: CAWSRGGWDGYTF.

V usage is TRBV19 and J usage is TRBJ1-1, with D perhaps TRBD1 (5 bases). The length of the CDR3 is 15 residues. Germline CDR1 LNHDA, CDR2 SQIVND (reference sequence). The ends were cut back, 3 bases at V and 2 bases at J, with 13 bases in the middle. The CDR3 is CASSIYQGLNTEAFF. The CDR3 DNA reads as TGTGCCAGTAGTATCTATCAGGGCCTCAACACTGAAGCTTTCTTT.

The V gene is TRBV9, the J gene TRBJ2-5; TRBD2 matches at 14 bases. The CDR3 has 15 amino acids. J gave up 4 bases and V 4 bases, and 3 bases lay outside the gene matches. The V gene's germline CDR1 is SGDLS and CDR2 YYNGEE. The CDR3 protein is CASSSGLAGAETQYF. DNA for the CDR3: TGTGCCAGCAGCTCGGGACTAGCGGGAGCAGAGACCCAGTACTTC. Variable domain in full (rest from reference TRBV9 and TRBJ2-5): DSGVTQTPKHLITATGQRVTLRCSPRSGDLSVYWYQQSLDQGLQFLIQYYNGEERAKGNILERFSAQQFPDLHSELNLSSLELGDSALYFCASSSGLAGAETQYFGPGTRLLVL.

The J gene is TRBJ1-5, the V gene TRBV6-6; the D gene is possibly TRBD1 (5 bases). CDR1 MNHNY and CDR2 SVGAGI come from the germline V gene (reference sequence). CDR3 length equals 14 residues. The V end was cut by 2 bases, the J end by 4 bases, with 9 bases between. CDR3 sequence (DNA): TGTGCCAGCAGTTACGGAGCAGGGAATCAGCCCCAGCATTTT. This encodes CASSYGAGNQPQHF.

The chain combines TRBV6-5 with TRBJ2-1; D may be TRBD2 (5 bases). V was clipped by 2 bases and J by 2 bases, with 10 bases between them. This CDR3 is built from 15 residues. The germline V gene encodes CDR1 MNHEY and CDR2 SVGAGI. The CDR3: CASSYGLGTYNEQFF. The CDR3 DNA is TGTGCCAGCAGTTACGGACTCGGAACCTACAATGAGCAGTTCTTC.

The chain is built from TRBV11-3 and TRBJ2-1; weak D call: TRBD2 (6 bases). Germline CDR1 and CDR2: SGHNT and YENEEA. V was pared by 4 bases and J by 1 base, with 20 bases between. This CDR3 region has 18 residues. CDR3 sequence (DNA): TGTGCCAGCAGCTCGTCCCGCGACTCGGGAGCGTCCTACAATGAGCAGTTCTTC. Its protein product is CASSSSRDSGASYNEQFF.

The chain joins TRBV11-2 to TRBJ2-1; perhaps TRBD2 as D (5 bases). Trimming pared 1 base from V and 5 bases from J, leaving 12 bases between. The CDR3 is 15 amino acids. Germline-derived CDR1 and CDR2 are SGHAT and FQNNGV. The CDR3 DNA reads TGTGCCAGCAGCTTAGTCCGTGGGAGTCACAATGAGCAGTTCTTC. As protein: CASSLVRGSHNEQFF.

V usage is TRBV7-2 and J usage is TRBJ1-3; 8 bases line up with TRBD1. Germline V gene sequence: CDR1 SGHTA, CDR2 FQGNSA. V shed 1 base, J shed 1 base, and the junction held 3 bases outside the gene matches. The CDR3 is 16 residues long. The CDR3 sequence is CASSLVGTGSGNTIYF. CDR3 DNA: TGTGCCAGCAGCTTAGTCGGGACAGGTTCTGGAAACACCATATATTTT.

This chain links TRBV5-4 with TRBJ1-2, with 10 bases identical to TRBD1. Per the germline V gene, CDR1 is SGHNT and CDR2 is YYREEE (reference sequence). The V segment lost 5 bases and the J segment 6 bases; nucleotides outside the gene matches: 7. The CDR3 runs 14 residues. CDR3 bases: TGTGCCAGCAGGTCCGGGACAGGGGCCAATGGCTACACCTTC. Translating gives CASRSGTGANGYTF.

This chain connects TRBV5-1 to TRBJ2-7; possibly TRBD2 for D (5 bases). The CDR3 totals 15 residues. From germline, CDR1 is SGHRS and CDR2 YFSETQ. Trimming took 1 base from V and 0 from J, leaving 11 bases between them. DNA for the CDR3: TGCGCCAGCAGCTTGTATCCGGGAACCTCCTACGAGCAGTACTTC. Protein product: CASSLYPGTSYEQYF.

The gene calls are TRBV13 and TRBJ2-3, with 8 bases identical to TRBD2. The CDR3 runs 19 residues. Germline values: CDR1 PRHDT, CDR2 FYEKMQ (reference sequence). The V segment lost 0 bases and the J segment 4 bases; nucleotides outside the gene matches: 15. The CDR3 loop is CASSLGLLAEGVRADTQYF. Written as DNA, the CDR3 is TGTGCCAGCAGCTTAGGCCTACTAGCGGAGGGGGTCAGGGCAGATACGCAGTATTTT.

This chain joins TRBV3-1 (or the pseudogene TRBV3-2) and TRBJ1-6; 7 bases align to TRBD1. The germline V gene encodes CDR1 LGHDT and CDR2 YNNKEL (reference sequence). The CDR3 totals 12 residues. V lost 3 bases and J lost 13; bases outside the gene matches: 3. The CDR3 region has the DNA TGTGCCAGCAGCCATTCGACAGGGCCCCTCCACTTT. This encodes CASSHSTGPLHF.

V gene TRBV29-1 combines with J gene TRBJ2-2; 11 nucleotides match TRBD1. Germline-derived CDR1 and CDR2 are SQVTM and ANQGSEA. This CDR3 is 14 amino acids long. The ends lost 4 bases at V and 9 bases at J; junction bases unmatched: 7. Here the CDR3 reads CSVVGQGDSWELFF. The CDR3 coding sequence is TGCAGCGTTGTGGGACAGGGGGATTCCTGGGAGCTGTTTTTT.

The chain carries TRBV5-5 and TRBJ1-1, with D tentatively TRBD1 (5 bases). V lost 4 bases and J lost 0, with 16 bases in between. Per germline, CDR1 SGHKS and CDR2 YYEKEE (reference sequence). The CDR3 covers 16 residues. Written as DNA, the CDR3 is TGTGCCAGCAGCCTGGGAAGGGGATCAATGAACACTGAAGCTTTCTTT. This gives the protein CASSLGRGSMNTEAFF.

The chain has TRBV30 and TRBJ2-1; 7 bases match TRBD2. Germline loops: CDR1 GTSNPN, CDR2 SVGIG (reference sequence). Unmatched junction bases numbered 11, after V lost 4 bases and J lost 11 bases. The CDR3 extends over 13 amino acids. CDR3 DNA sequence: TGTGCCTGGAACACTAGCCCGGGGGGTAAGCAGTTCTTC. Translation gives CAWNTSPGGKQFF.

Here the CDR3 reads CASSLATGIHGYTF. CDR3 nucleotide sequence: TGTGCCAGCAGTTTAGCTACAGGGATCCATGGCTACACCTTC. The rearrangement links TRBV27 to TRBJ1-2; possibly TRBD1 for D (6 bases). Germline CDR1 is MNHEY and CDR2 is SMNVEV (reference sequence). Between the trimmed V and J ends, which lost 2 bases and 6 bases, there was a span of 13 bases. The CDR3 covers 14 residues.

The CDR3 sequence is CATSDLTSYEQYF. CDR3 DNA: TGTGCCACCAGTGATCTTACATCCTACGAGCAGTACTTC. This rearrangement joins TRBV24-1 to TRBJ2-7; D not certain. CDR1 KGHDR and CDR2 SFDVKD come from the germline V gene. This CDR3 spans 13 amino acids. The ends were cut back, 3 bases at V and 1 base at J, with 6 bases in the middle.

This chain uses TRBV4-2 with TRBJ1-2; D call uncertain. V lost 0 bases to trimming and J lost 2 bases, with 10 bases between them. Germline V lookup: CDR1 LGHNA, CDR2 YNFKEQ. The length of the CDR3 is 15 residues. In nucleotides, the CDR3 is TGTGCCAGCAGCCAAGATTCAGGCCTAAACTATGGCTACACCTTC. This encodes CASSQDSGLNYGYTF.

Only a few counts were recorded for this clone. The chain is built from TRBV28 and TRBJ2-7, with TRBD1 matching 11 bases. The CDR3 spans 13 residues. Germline V gene lookup returns CDR1 MDHEN and CDR2 SYDVKM. The ends lost 4 bases at V and 7 bases at J; junction bases unmatched: 3. The CDR3 coding sequence is TGTGCCAGCAGTTCGGGACAGGGGGATGAGCAGTACTTC. It specifies CASSSGQGDEQYF.

CDR3 coding DNA: TGTGCCAGCAGCTTCGGAGAGACCCAGTACTTC. Translated, it gives CASSFGETQYF. The genes are TRBV7-9 and TRBJ2-5; D uncertain. V lost 3 bases to trimming and J lost 4 bases, with 3 bases between them. The germline V gene encodes CDR1 SEHNR and CDR2 FQNEAQ (reference sequence). This CDR3 spans 11 amino acids.